The 3 T cell receptor beta chains below all came from one sample that was sequenced in a study of somatic mutations in cytotoxic T cells in rheumatoid arthritis. TCRdb's table, derived via immunoSEQ multiplex PCR, lists solely in-frame clones and lacks some. The sample yields 2,100 or so clones, 60% to 80% seen once. The specimen comprised CD8+ T cells sorted from blood, sampled at a follow-up visit. Every receptor here comes from a man aged 70 or older with rheumatoid arthritis.

The chain uses TRBV5-1 and TRBJ2-7, with D perhaps matching TRBD1 (6 bases). V dropped 1 base and J dropped 5 bases, with 16 bases sitting between them. The CDR3 consists of 15 residues. The germline gives CDR1 SGHRS, CDR2 YFSETQ. The CDR3 here is CASSLYGQGIDEQYF. DNA for the CDR3: TGCGCCAGCAGCTTGTATGGCCAGGGGATCGACGAGCAGTACTTC.

The gene calls are TRBV7-9 and TRBJ2-7; no firm D call. The V end lost 5 bases, the J end lost 2 bases, and 10 bases lay between the germline ends. The CDR3 contains 13 residues. Germline loops: CDR1 SEHNR, CDR2 FQNEAQ (reference sequence). DNA for the CDR3: TGTGCCAGCAGCGGTGACCGAACCTACGAGCAGTACTTC. This translates into CASSGDRTYEQYF.

The genes are TRBV28 and TRBJ1-6; weak D call: TRBD1 (5 bases). This CDR3 spans 16 amino acids. The V end was cut by 4 bases, the J end by 7 bases, with 17 bases between. The germline gives CDR1 MDHEN, CDR2 SYDVKM. Here the CDR3 reads CASSSPPAGTNSPLHF. CDR3 DNA sequence: TGTGCCAGCAGTTCCCCCCCGGCAGGGACGAATTCACCCCTCCACTTT.